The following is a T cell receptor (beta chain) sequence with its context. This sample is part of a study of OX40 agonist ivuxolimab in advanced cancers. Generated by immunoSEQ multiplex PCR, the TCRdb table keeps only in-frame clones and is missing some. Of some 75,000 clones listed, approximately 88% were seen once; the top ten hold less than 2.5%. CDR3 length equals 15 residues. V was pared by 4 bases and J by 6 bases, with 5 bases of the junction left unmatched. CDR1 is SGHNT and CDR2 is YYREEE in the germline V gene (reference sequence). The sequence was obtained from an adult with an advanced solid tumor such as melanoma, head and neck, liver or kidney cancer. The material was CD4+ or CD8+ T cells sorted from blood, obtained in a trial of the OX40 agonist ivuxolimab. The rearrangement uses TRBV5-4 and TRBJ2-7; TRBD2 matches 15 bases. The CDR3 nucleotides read TGTGCCAGCAGCGCGGGACTAGCGGGGGGACGCGAGCAGTACTTC. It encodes CASSAGLAGGREQYF.